Sequencing of this TCR beta chain was carried out in a study of T cell responses to AZD1222 COVID-19 vaccine. V lost 5 bases and J lost 2, with 4 bases in between. The CDR3 has 11 amino acids. In germline, CDR1 is SEHNR, CDR2 FQNEAQ (reference sequence). Findings and caveats of the study: Donor demographics were predominantly white British with a female majority; clonal diversity may be underestimated. Nearly half of spike-specific TCRs reportedly target unmutated variant regions. Across the whole spike, CD4 TCRs peaked at regions 160-218 and 743-854.

Sequencing used immunoSEQ multiplex PCR; TCRdb keeps in-frame clones, though not all of them. The sample yields 130,000 or so clones, around 94% seen once. With respect to this clone: Antigen: not known.

Sample: peripheral blood, taken on day 0 of AZD1222 vaccination. The chain joins TRBV7-9 to TRBJ2-7; D is undetermined. This TCR derives from an adult in good health. The DNA for the CDR3 is TGTGCCAGCAGCCTAACCTACGAGCAGTACTTC. Protein: CASSLTYEQYF.